This T cell receptor beta chain was identified during a study of blood T cell repertoires in COVID-19. Study in general: Sites across the United States, Italy and Spain contributed samples from acute and convalescent COVID-19.

Participant ages covered roughly 18 to 89 years across approximately 25 US areas. The recovered donors of Cohort 3 showed two negative PCRs, clearance, or symptom resolution. The repertoire was sequenced with immunoSEQ multiplex PCR; TCRdb's copy has only in-frame clones and lacks some. The table lists a few hundred thousand clones, 85% of them singletons. From germline, CDR1 is MDHEN and CDR2 SYDVKM. Deletions cut 8 bases from V and 4 bases from J, with 12 bases between. This CDR3 region has 14 residues. The clonotype comes from a woman aged 45-59 years who had recovered from COVID-19. The sequencing sample was made of PBMCs or T cells enriched from blood (not recorded which). This chain links TRBV28 with TRBJ1-6; D ambiguous. For the CDR3, the DNA is TGTGCCAGCGGGCCGGCTGATTATAATTCACCCCTCCACTTT. Its translation is CASGPADYNSPLHF.